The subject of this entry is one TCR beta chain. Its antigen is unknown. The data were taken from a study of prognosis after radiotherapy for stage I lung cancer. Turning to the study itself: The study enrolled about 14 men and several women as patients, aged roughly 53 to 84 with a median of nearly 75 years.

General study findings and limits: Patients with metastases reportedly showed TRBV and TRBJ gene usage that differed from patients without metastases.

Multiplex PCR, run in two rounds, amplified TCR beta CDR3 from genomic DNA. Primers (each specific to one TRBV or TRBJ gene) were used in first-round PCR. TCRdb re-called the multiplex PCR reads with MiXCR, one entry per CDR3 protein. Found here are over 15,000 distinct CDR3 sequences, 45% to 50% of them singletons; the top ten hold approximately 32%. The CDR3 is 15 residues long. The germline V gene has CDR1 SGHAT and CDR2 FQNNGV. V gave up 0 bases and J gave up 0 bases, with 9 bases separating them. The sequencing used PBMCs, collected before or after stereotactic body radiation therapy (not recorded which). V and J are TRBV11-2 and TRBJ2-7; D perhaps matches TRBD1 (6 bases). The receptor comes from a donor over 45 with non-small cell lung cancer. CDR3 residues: CASSLDQGSSYEQYF. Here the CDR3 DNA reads TGTGCCAGCAGCTTAGATCAGGGGAGCTCCTACGAGCAGTACTTC.